Described below is a single T cell receptor beta chain sequence and its context. The library put unique molecular identifiers onto individual cDNA molecules. Each CDR3 protein is one row after TCRdb ran MiXCR on the reads. The sample has about 4,400 distinct CDR3 sequences; around 49% are singletons. This sample is part of a study of human T cells and chemical hapten exposure. Treatment: therapeutic diphenylcyclopropenone sensitization with weekly scalp DPC. The sample in question was whole blood, obtained before DPC sensitization or 2, 6, or about 24 weeks after (not recorded which). This sequence was found in an adult with alopecia areata. Some clones in this sample may be carry-over from other donors' samples. This table probably holds off-target reads from a library built for another chain.

The CDR3 coding sequence is TGTGCCAGCTCATCCGACGAGCCTGGGGCCAACGTCCTGACTTTC. This gives the protein CASSSDEPGANVLTF. The V and J genes are TRBV18 and TRBJ2-6; D gene unclear. This CDR3 comprises 15 residues. Trimming took 5 bases from V and 2 from J, leaving 10 bases between them. CDR1 and CDR2 (germline): KGHSH, LQKENI. Full variable domain (missing parts from reference TRBV18 and TRBJ2-6): NAGVMQNPRHLVRRRGQEARLRCSPMKGHSHVYWYRQLPEEGLKFMVYLQKENIIDESGMPKERFSAEFPKEGPSILRIQQVVRGDSAAYFCASSSDEPGANVLTFGAGSRLTVL.